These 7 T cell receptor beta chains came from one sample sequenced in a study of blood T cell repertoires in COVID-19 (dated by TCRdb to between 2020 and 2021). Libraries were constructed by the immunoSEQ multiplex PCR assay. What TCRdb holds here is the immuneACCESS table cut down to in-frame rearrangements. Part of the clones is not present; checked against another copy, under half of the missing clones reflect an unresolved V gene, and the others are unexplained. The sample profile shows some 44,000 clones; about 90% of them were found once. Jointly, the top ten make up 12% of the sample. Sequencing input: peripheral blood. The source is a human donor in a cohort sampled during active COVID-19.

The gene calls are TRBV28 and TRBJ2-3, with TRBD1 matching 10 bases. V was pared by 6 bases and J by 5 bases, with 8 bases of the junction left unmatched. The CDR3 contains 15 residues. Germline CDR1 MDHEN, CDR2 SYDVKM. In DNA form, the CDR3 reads TGTGCCAGCAGGGACAGGGGGACTAGGAAAGATACGCAGTATTTT. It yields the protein CASRDRGTRKDTQYF.

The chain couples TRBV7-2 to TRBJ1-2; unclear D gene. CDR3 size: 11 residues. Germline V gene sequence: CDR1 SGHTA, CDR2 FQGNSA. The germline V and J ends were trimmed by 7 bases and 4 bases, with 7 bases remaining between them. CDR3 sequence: CASNPGYGYTF. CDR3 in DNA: TGTGCCAGCAACCCAGGCTATGGCTACACCTTC.

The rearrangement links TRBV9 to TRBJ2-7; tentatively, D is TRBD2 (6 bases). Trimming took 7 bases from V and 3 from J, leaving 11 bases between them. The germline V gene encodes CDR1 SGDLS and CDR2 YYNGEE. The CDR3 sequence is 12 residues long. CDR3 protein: CASSPGLYEQYF. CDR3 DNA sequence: TGTGCCAGCTCCCCGGGACTCTACGAGCAGTACTTC.

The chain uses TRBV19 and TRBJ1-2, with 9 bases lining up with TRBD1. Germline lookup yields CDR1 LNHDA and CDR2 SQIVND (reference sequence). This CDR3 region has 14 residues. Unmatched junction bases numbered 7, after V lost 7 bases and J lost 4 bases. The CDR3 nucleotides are TGTGCCAGTATTACCGGGACAGGGAGCTATGGCTACACCTTC. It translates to CASITGTGSYGYTF.

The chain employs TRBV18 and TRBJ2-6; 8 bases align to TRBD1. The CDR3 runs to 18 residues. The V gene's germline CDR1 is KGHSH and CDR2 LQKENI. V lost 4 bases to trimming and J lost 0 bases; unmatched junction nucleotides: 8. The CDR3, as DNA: TGTGCCAGCTCACTTACAGGACAGGGAAGCTCTGGGGCCAACGTCCTGACTTTC. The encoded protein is CASSLTGQGSSGANVLTF.

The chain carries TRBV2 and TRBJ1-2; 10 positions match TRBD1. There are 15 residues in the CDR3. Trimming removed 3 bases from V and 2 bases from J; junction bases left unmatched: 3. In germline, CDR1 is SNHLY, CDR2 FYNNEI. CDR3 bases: TGTGCCAGCAGTGATATGACAGGGGGCAACTATGGCTACACCTTC. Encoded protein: CASSDMTGGNYGYTF.

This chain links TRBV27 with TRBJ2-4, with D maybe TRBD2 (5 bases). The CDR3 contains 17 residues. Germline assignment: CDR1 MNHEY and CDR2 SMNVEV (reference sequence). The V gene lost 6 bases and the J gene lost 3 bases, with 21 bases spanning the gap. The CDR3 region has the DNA TGTGCCAGCAGCCCAGGTGGTGTAGCCGAGGGCAAAAACATTCAGTACTTC. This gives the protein CASSPGGVAEGKNIQYF.